Listed here is a single TCR beta chain. The data were obtained in a study of blood T cells in healthy people across ages. Alongside a J-beta primer mix, a sample-barcoded 5' primer served in a second PCR lasting about 6 to 12 cycles. Each CDR3 protein is one row after TCRdb ran MiXCR on the 5' RACE reads. The table records over 1,500,000 distinct CDR3 sequences, just under 50% of them present only once. The CDR3 extends over 16 amino acids. V was trimmed by 6 bases and J by 9 bases, leaving 26 bases between them. Germline lookup yields CDR1 LNHDA and CDR2 SQIVND (reference sequence). The TCR sequence derives from a woman in her thirties or forties in good health. The sequenced material came from blood. V gene TRBV19 combines with J gene TRBJ2-5; possibly TRBD1 for D (6 bases). CDR3 bases: TGTGCCAGTAGCCTTACCGCCCAGGGGCCCAAGAGGGCCCAGTACTTC. This encodes CASSLTAQGPKRAQYF.